Listed below are T cell receptor beta chains from one sample, sequenced in a study of T cell changes during pregnancy in multiple sclerosis. Only in-frame clones appear in the TCRdb table, and some are missing; sequencing was by immunoSEQ multiplex PCR. The sample has around 69,000 clones; roughly nine tenths are singletons. This specimen was peripheral blood, taken in the second trimester of pregnancy. Receptors originate from a female donor in good health, enrolled as a control in a pregnancy study. Each CDR3 is given with its conserved first and last residue. Each record gives: J gene, V gene, CDR3 protein.

TRBJ2-6,TRBV11-2,CASRGLAGFPGGANVLTF
TRBJ1-1,TRBV7-2,CASSLRTNLNTEAFF
TRBJ2-4,TRBV27,CASSTRQELERIQYF
TRBJ2-1,TRBV11-3,CASSFGGTGWNEQFF
TRBJ1-1,TRBV4-2,CASSQVKTGGTEAFF
TRBJ1-6,TRBV18,CASSPMAGEPYYNSPLHF
TRBJ1-1,TRBV4-3,CASSRTVRQSEAFF
TRBJ2-5,TRBV19,CASSIDRPGGETQYF
TRBJ1-3,TRBV7-9,CASSLLGAGNTIYF
TRBJ1-2,TRBV27,CASSSGQRQGFGYGYTF
TRBJ1-1,TRBV11-1,CASSIQGWNTEAFF
TRBJ1-5,TRBV28,CASSRQANQPQHF
TRBJ1-2,TRBV27,CASSDRVKGYTF
TRBJ2-3,TRBV11-2,CASSSRLAGGDTQYF
TRBJ1-5,TRBV6-1,CASSENTFNQPQHF
TRBJ1-4,TRBV7-9,CASSLGTVGLREKLFF
TRBJ1-1,TRBV27,CASGDLRGPVTEAFF
TRBJ1-2,TRBV19,CASSPDRLNYGYTF
TRBJ1-4,TRBV7-8,CASSLQGWEKLFF
TRBJ1-2,TRBV25-1,CASSERGTGGLDGYTF
TRBJ1-1,TRBV28,CASSLGGIMNTEAFF
NA,TRBV5-4,CASSLRDRGIYEQYF
TRBJ2-3,TRBV2,CASSRQGIAQYF
TRBJ1-4,TRBV28,CASSVGNEKLFF
TRBJ1-6,TRBV2,CASSEELRGSYNSPLHF
TRBJ2-3,TRBV9,CASSAGLAGEGDTQYF
TRBJ2-3,TRBV7-3,CASSKRSTDTQYF
TRBJ2-1,TRBV5-1,CASTPGGTYNEQFF
TRBJ1-1,TRBV5-4,CASSFVGGTEAFF
TRBJ2-3,TRBV7-9,CASSPQGRAFTDTQYF
TRBJ2-7,TRBV18,CASSPGQGGPYEQYF
TRBJ2-1,TRBV7-9,CASSSVRTGGAGEQFF
TRBJ1-2,TRBV19,CASSTGSVVRGYGYTF
TRBJ1-1,TRBV6-1,CASSDWEFNTEAFF
TRBJ2-2,TRBV10-2,CASTDPLTGRLEVNTGELFF
TRBJ2-5,TRBV25-1,CASSGTGWETQYF
TRBJ2-1,TRBV6-6,CASTPRGGAYNEQFF
TRBJ1-4,TRBV7-9,CASSLGQFNEKLFF
TRBJ1-1,TRBV6-5,CASSFRGTEAFF
TRBJ1-1,TRBV29-1,CSVAVPMNTEAFF
TRBJ1-3,TRBV28,CASRHPSGNTIYF